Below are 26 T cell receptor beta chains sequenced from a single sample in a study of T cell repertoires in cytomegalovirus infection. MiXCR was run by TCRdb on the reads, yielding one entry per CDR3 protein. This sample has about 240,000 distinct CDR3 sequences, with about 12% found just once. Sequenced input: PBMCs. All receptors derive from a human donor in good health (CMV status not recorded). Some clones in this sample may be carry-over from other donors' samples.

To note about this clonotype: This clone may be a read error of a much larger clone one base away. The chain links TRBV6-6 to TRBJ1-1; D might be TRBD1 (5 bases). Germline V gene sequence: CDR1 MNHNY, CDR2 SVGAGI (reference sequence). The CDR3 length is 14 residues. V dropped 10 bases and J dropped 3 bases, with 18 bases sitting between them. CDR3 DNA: TGTGCCAACATCCAGGGAATCGTGGACACTGAAGCTTTCTTT. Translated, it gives CANIQGIVDTEAFF.

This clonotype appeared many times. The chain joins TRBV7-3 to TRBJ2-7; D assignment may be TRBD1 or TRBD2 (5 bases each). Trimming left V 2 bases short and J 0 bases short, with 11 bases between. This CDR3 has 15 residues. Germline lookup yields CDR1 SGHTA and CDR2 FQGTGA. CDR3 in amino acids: CASSLGTVSSYEQYF. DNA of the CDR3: TGTGCCAGCAGCTTAGGGACGGTCAGCTCCTACGAGCAGTACTTC.

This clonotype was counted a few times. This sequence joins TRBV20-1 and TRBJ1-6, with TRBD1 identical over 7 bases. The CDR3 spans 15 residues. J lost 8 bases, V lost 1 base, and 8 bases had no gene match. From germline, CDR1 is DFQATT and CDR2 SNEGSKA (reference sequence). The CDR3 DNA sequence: TGCAGTGCTAGAGTCCCCTACAGGGGAGATTCACCCCTCCACTTT. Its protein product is CSARVPYRGDSPLHF.

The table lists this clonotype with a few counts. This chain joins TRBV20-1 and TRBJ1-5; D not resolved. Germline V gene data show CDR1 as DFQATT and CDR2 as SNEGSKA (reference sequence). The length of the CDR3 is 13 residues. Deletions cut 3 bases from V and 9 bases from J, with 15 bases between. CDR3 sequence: CSASFPEGGPQHF. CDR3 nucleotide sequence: TGCAGTGCTAGTTTCCCCGAGGGTGGGCCCCAGCATTTT.

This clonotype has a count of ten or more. The CDR3 spells CASSPSSRTDNTEAFF. The CDR3 bases are TGTGCCAGCAGCCCTTCTTCTCGGACAGACAACACTGAAGCTTTCTTT. V is TRBV7-6 and J is TRBJ1-1, with TRBD1 as a possible D gene (6 bases). Germline CDR1 and CDR2: SGHVS and FNYEAQ. CDR3 length: 16 residues. Trimming removed 5 bases at V and 2 bases at J, with 18 bases between.

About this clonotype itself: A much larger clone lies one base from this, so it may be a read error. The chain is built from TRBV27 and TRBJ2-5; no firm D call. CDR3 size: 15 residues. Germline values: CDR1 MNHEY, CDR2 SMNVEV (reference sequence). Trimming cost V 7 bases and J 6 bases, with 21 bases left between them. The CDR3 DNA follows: TGTGCCAGCACCCCCCTGGGTGGAGTTGCAAAGACCCAGTACTTC. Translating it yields CASTPLGGVAKTQYF.

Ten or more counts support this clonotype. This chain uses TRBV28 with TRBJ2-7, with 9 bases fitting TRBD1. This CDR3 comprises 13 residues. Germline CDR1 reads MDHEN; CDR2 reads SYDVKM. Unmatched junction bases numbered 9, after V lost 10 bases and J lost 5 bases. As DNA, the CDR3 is TGTGCCATCGACGGACAGGGGTACAACGAGCAGTACTTC. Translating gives CAIDGQGYNEQYF. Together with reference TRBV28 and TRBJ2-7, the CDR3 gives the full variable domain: DVKVTQSSRYLVKRTGEKVFLECVQDMDHENMFWYRQDPGLGLRLIYFSYDVKMKEKGDIPEGYSVSREKKERFSLILESASTNQTSMYLCAIDGQGYNEQYFGPGTRLTVT.

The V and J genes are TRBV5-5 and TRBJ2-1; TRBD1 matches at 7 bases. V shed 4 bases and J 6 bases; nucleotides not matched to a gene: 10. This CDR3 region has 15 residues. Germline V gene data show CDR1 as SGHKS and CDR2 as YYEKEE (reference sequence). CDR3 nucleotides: TGTGCCAGCAGCCCTCGGACAGGCGCCTCCAATGAGCAGTTCTTC. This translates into CASSPRTGASNEQFF.

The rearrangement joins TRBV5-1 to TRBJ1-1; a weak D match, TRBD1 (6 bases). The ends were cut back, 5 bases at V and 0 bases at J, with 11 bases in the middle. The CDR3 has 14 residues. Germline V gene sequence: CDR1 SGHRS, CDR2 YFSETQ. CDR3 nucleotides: TGCGCCAGCAGGTCACAGGGCATGAACACTGAAGCTTTCTTT. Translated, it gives CASRSQGMNTEAFF.

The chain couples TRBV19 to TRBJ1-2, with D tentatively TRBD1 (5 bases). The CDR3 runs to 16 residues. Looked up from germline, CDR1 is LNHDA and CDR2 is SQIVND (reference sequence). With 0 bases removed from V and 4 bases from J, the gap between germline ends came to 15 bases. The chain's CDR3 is CASSIDPGRVTYGYTF. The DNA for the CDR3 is TGTGCCAGTAGTATAGATCCGGGACGGGTGACCTATGGCTACACCTTC.

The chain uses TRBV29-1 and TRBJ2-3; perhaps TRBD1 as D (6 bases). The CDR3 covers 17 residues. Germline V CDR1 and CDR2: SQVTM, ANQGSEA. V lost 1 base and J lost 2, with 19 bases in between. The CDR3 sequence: CSVEGIQAGAVTDTQYF. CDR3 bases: TGCAGCGTTGAAGGGATTCAAGCAGGGGCGGTCACAGATACGCAGTATTTT.

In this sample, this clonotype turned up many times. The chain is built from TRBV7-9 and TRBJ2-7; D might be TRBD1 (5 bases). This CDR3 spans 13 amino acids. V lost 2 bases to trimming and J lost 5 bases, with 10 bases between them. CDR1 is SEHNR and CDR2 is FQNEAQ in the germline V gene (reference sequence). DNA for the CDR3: TGTGCCAGCAGCTTACAGGGTAGAGACGAGCAGTACTTC. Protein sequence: CASSLQGRDEQYF.

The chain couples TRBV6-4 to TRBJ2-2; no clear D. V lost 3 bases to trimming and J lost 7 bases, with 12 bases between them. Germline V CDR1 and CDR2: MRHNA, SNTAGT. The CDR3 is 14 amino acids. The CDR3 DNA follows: TGTGCCAGCAGTGAAAACTTCGGCGGCGGGGAGCTGTTTTTT. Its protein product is CASSENFGGGELFF.

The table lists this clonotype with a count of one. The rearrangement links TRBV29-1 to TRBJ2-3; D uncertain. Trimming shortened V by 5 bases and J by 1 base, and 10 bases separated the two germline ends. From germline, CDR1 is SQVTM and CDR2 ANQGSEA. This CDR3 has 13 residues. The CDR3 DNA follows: TGCAGCGTTAAAGTGGATGGCACAGATACGCAGTATTTT. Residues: CSVKVDGTDTQYF.

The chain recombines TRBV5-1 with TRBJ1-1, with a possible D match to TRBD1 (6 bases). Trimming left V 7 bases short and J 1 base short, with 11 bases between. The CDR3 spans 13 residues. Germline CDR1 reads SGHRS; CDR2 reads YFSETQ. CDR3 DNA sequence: TGCGCCAGCGGCCAGGGGACGAACACTGAAGCTTTCTTT. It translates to CASGQGTNTEAFF. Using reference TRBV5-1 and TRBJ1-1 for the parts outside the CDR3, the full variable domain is KAGVTQTPRYLIKTRGQQVTLSCSPISGHRSVSWYQQTPGQGLQFLFEYFSETQRNKGNFPGRFSGRQFSNSRSEMNVSTLELGDSALYLCASGQGTNTEAFFGQGTRLTVV.

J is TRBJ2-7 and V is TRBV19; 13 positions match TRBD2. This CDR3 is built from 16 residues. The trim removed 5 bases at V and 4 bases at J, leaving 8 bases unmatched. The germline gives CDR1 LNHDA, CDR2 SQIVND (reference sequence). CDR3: CASSPGTSGAYYEQYF. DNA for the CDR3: TGTGCCAGTAGTCCGGGGACTAGCGGGGCCTATTACGAGCAGTACTTC.

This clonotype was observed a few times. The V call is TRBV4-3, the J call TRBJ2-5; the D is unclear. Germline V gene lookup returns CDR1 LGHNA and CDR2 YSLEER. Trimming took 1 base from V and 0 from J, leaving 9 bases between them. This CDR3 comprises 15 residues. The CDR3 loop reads CASSQGESHQETQYF. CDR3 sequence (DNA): TGCGCCAGCAGCCAAGGGGAATCCCACCAAGAGACCCAGTACTTC.

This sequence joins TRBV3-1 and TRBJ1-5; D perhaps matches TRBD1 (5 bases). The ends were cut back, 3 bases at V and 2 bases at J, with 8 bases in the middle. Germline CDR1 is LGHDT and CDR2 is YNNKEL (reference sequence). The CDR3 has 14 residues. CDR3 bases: TGTGCCAGCAGCCATCAAGGGGGCAATCAGCCCCAGCATTTT. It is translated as CASSHQGGNQPQHF.

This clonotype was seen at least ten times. The CDR3 DNA reads as TGTGCCAGCAGCTCTACAAGACTAGCGGGAGTGTTTTCTGACAGCACAGATACGCAGTATTTT. As protein: CASSSTRLAGVFSDSTDTQYF. V gene TRBV7-2 combines with J gene TRBJ2-3, with 12 bases fitting TRBD2. V shed 4 bases, J shed 0 bases, and the junction held 17 bases outside the gene matches. The CDR3 contains 21 residues. The germline CDR1 and CDR2 sequences are SGHTA and FQGNSA.

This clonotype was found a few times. CDR3: CASRLALAGGSYNEQFF. CDR3 sequence (DNA): TGTGCCAGCCGATTGGCCCTGGCGGGGGGTTCCTACAATGAGCAGTTCTTC. The J gene is TRBJ2-1, the V gene TRBV12-3 or TRBV12-4; 8 bases are a match to TRBD2. CDR3 length: 17 residues. The V and J ends lost 8 bases and 1 base, in that order; junction bases with no gene match: 13.

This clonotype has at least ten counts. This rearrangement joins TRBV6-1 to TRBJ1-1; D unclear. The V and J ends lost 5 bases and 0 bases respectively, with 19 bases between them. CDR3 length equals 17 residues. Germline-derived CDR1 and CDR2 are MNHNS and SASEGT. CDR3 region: CASSYVQPKSMNTEAFF. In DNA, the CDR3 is TGTGCCAGCAGTTATGTCCAGCCCAAATCAATGAACACTGAAGCTTTCTTT.

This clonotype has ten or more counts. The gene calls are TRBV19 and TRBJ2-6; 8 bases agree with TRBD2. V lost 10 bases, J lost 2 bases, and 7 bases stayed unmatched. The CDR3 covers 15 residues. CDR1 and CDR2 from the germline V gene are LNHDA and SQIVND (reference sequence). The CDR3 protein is CATREGRAGANVLTF. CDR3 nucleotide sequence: TGTGCCACCCGGGAGGGGCGCGCTGGGGCCAACGTCCTGACTTTC.

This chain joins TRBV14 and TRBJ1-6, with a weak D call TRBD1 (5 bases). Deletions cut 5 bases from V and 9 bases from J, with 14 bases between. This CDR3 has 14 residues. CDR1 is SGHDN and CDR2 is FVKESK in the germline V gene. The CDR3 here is CASSVNQGGSPLHF. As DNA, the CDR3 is TGTGCCAGCAGCGTAAACCAGGGAGGTTCACCCCTCCACTTT.

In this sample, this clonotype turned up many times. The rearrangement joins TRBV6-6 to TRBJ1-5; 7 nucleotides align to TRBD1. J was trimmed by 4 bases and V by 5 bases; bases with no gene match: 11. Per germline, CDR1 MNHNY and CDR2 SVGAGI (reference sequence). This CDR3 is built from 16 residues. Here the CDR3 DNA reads TGTGCCAGCAGTCAACACGGACAGGTGAAGAATCAGCCCCAGCATTTT. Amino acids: CASSQHGQVKNQPQHF.

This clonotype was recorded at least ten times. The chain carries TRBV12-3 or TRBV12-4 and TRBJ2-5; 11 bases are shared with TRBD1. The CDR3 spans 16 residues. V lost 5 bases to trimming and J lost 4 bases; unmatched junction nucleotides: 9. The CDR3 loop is CASSLLRTGGVETQYF. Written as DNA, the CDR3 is TGTGCCAGCAGTCTACTTAGGACAGGGGGCGTAGAGACCCAGTACTTC.

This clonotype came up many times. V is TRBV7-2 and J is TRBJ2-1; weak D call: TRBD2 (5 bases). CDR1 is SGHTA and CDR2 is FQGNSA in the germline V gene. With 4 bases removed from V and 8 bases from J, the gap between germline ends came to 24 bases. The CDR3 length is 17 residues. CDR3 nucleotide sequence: TGTGCCAGCAGCTCCTCTGGATTTAGGAGGAAGGTTGATGAGCAGTTCTTC. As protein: CASSSSGFRRKVDEQFF. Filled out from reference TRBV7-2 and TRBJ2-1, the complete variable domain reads GAGVSQSPSNKVTEKGKDVELRCDPISGHTALYWYRQSLGQGLEFLIYFQGNSAPDKSGLPSDRFSAERTGGSVSTLTIQRTQQEDSAVYLCASSSSGFRRKVDEQFFGPGTRLTVL.